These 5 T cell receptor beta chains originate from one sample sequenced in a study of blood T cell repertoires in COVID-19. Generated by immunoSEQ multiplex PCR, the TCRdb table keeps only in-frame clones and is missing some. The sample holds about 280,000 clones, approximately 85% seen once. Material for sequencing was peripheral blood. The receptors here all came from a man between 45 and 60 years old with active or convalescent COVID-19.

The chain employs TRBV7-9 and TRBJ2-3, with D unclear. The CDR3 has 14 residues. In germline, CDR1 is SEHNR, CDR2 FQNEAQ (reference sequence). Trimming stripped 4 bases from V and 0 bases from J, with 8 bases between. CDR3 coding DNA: TGTGCCAGCAGCTCATGGGCTAGCACAGATACGCAGTATTTT. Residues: CASSSWASTDTQYF.

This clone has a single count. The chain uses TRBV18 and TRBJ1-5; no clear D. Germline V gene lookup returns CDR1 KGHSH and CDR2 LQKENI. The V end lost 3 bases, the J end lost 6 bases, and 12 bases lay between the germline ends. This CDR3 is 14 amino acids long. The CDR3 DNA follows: TGTGCCAGCTCACCTGGCATATCGGGTCAGCCCCAGCATTTT. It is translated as CASSPGISGQPQHF.

The CDR3 spells CASRTQGFGGNQPQHF. Here the CDR3 DNA reads TGTGCCAGTAGGACACAGGGTTTTGGCGGCAATCAGCCCCAGCATTTT. The V call is TRBV19, the J call TRBJ1-5; D is possibly TRBD1 (6 bases). The V and J ends lost 6 bases and 2 bases respectively, with 17 bases between them. The CDR3 has 16 residues. Germline V gives CDR1 LNHDA, CDR2 SQIVND (reference sequence).

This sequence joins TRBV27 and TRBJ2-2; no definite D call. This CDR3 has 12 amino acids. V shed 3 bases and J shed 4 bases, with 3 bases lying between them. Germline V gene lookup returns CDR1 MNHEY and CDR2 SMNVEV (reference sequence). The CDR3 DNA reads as TGTGCCAGCAGTTTCCTCACCGGGGAGCTGTTTTTT. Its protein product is CASSFLTGELFF.

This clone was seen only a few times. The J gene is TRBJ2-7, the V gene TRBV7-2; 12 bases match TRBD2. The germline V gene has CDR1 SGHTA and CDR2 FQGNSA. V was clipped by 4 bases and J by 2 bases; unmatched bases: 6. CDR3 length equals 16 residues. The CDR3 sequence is CASSSWTSGVAYEQYF. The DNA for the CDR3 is TGTGCCAGCAGCTCCTGGACTAGCGGGGTGGCCTACGAGCAGTACTTC.